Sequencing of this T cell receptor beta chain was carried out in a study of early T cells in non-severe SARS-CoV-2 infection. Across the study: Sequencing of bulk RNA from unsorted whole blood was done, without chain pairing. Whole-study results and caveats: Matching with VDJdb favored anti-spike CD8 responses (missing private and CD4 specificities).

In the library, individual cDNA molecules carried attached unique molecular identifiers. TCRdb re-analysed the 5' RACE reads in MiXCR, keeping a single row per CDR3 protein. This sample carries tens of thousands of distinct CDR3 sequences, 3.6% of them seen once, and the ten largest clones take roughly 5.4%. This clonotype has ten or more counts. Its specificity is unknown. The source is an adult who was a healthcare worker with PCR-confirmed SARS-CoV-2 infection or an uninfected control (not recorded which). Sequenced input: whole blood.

The chain's CDR3 is CASSLPGNTEAFF. CDR3 DNA sequence: TGTGCCAGCAGTTTACCAGGGAACACTGAAGCTTTCTTT. The chain employs TRBV28 and TRBJ1-1; D is uncertain. The ends were cut back, 2 bases at V and 1 base at J, with 5 bases in the middle. This CDR3 contains 13 residues. From germline, CDR1 is MDHEN and CDR2 SYDVKM.